These 10 T cell receptor beta chains came from one sample sequenced in a study of cytomegalovirus exposure and HLA in healthy donors. Vbeta (60) and Jbeta (13) primers were used in the PCR. Here immunoSEQ multiplex PCR was the method, and the copy in TCRdb shows in-frame clones only, minus some. The profile shows under 150,000 clones, around 78% of them singletons. Sequenced material: PBMCs. Receptors were obtained from a woman aged 40-49 years in good health and CMV-seronegative.

This chain joins TRBV28 and TRBJ2-3; D call uncertain. The CDR3 covers 13 residues. Deletions cut 7 bases from V and 3 bases from J, with 11 bases between. Germline CDR1 and CDR2: MDHEN and SYDVKM. The CDR3 bases are TGTGCCAGCAATAGGCCCGGGACAGATACGCAGTATTTT. It translates to CASNRPGTDTQYF. The full variable domain, rest sourced from reference TRBV28 and TRBJ2-3, is DVKVTQSSRYLVKRTGEKVFLECVQDMDHENMFWYRQDPGLGLRLIYFSYDVKMKEKGDIPEGYSVSREKKERFSLILESASTNQTSMYLCASNRPGTDTQYFGPGTRLTVL.

The rearrangement uses TRBV29-1 and TRBJ2-7; 11 bases align to TRBD2. Trimming cost V 5 bases and J 7 bases; bases outside gene matches: 10. The length of the CDR3 is 14 residues. Germline V gene sequence: CDR1 SQVTM, CDR2 ANQGSEA. The CDR3 is CSVTGTSGRGEQYF. In DNA, the CDR3 is TGCAGCGTTACCGGGACTAGCGGCCGAGGAGAGCAGTACTTC.

The V call is TRBV13, the J call TRBJ2-1, with 7 bases aligning to TRBD2. This CDR3 has 15 residues. CDR1 PRHDT and CDR2 FYEKMQ come from the germline V gene (reference sequence). V shed 4 bases, J shed 7 bases, and the junction held 10 bases outside the gene matches. The CDR3 sequence is CASSSGGGPANEQFF. The CDR3 DNA is TGTGCCAGCAGCTCCGGGGGAGGGCCAGCGAATGAGCAGTTCTTC.

The gene calls are TRBV5-1 and TRBJ2-7, with 7 bases aligning to TRBD2. CDR3 size: 16 residues. V shed 3 bases and J 3 bases; nucleotides not matched to a gene: 12. CDR1 and CDR2 (germline): SGHRS, YFSETQ. CDR3 protein: CASSSSVGWGGYEQYF. The CDR3 DNA reads as TGCGCCAGCAGCTCTTCCGTAGGGTGGGGGGGCTACGAGCAGTACTTC.

The chain has TRBV5-1 and TRBJ2-7, with TRBD1 matching 9 bases. The germline gives CDR1 SGHRS, CDR2 YFSETQ. After removal of 4 bases from V and 5 bases from J, the junction contained 10 bases not matched to a gene. This CDR3 has 15 residues. CDR3 sequence: CASSTVGTGSNEQYF. CDR3 coding DNA: TGCGCCAGCAGCACGGTCGGGACAGGGTCCAACGAGCAGTACTTC.

The V call is TRBV25-1, the J call TRBJ2-7; perhaps TRBD1 as D (5 bases). Per germline, CDR1 MGHDK and CDR2 SYGVNS. This CDR3 is 13 amino acids long. Trimming removed 5 bases from V and 2 bases from J, with 10 bases in between. The CDR3 is CASSPSGTYEQYF. DNA for the CDR3: TGTGCCAGCAGTCCGTCAGGGACCTACGAGCAGTACTTC.

This clone has only a few counts. The chain carries TRBV28 and TRBJ2-1; 9 bases line up with TRBD2. CDR1 and CDR2 from the germline V gene are MDHEN and SYDVKM. Germline trimming cut 6 bases from V and 6 bases from J; bases unmatched to any gene: 12. The CDR3 totals 16 residues. CDR3 in DNA: TGTGCCAGCAGCCCGGCGGGAGCGGGAGGAGCCAATGAGCAGTTCTTC. Amino acid sequence: CASSPAGAGGANEQFF.

J is TRBJ2-5 and V is TRBV12-5; 7 bases align to TRBD1. This CDR3 has 14 amino acids. The germline gives CDR1 LGHNT, CDR2 FRNRAP. The J segment lost 2 bases and the V segment lost 4 bases, leaving 4 bases of the junction unmatched. The CDR3 is CASGSDRRQETQYF. CDR3 coding DNA: TGTGCTAGTGGTTCGGACAGGCGACAAGAGACCCAGTACTTC.

The chain couples TRBV28 to TRBJ1-4; 10 positions agree with TRBD1. The V gene end was trimmed by 3 bases and the J gene end by 2 bases; junction bases not matched to a gene: 9. Germline CDR1 and CDR2: MDHEN and SYDVKM. The CDR3 covers 18 residues. DNA of the CDR3: TGTGCCAGCAGTTTGCCGGGACAGGGGATCGCGACTAATGAAAAACTGTTTTTT. This translates into CASSLPGQGIATNEKLFF.

The rearrangement links TRBV2 to TRBJ1-1, with D possibly matching TRBD1 (6 bases). From germline, CDR1 is SNHLY and CDR2 FYNNEI. This CDR3 region has 14 residues. With 6 bases removed from V and 4 bases from J, the gap between germline ends came to 15 bases. CDR3 nucleotides: TGTGCCAGCAGAGACAGGTTTTTGAGCACTGAAGCTTTCTTT. Translating gives CASRDRFLSTEAFF.